This T cell receptor (beta chain) originates from a study of blood T cell repertoires in COVID-19. Study information: Both acute and convalescent COVID-19 samples were obtained from the United States, Italy and Spain. Sources were T cells, B-cell-depleted T cells, or PBMCs; the material itself was cDNA or gDNA.

The V end lost 3 bases, the J end lost 6 bases, and 9 bases lay between the germline ends. The CDR3 runs to 11 residues. Per the germline V gene, CDR1 is DFQATT and CDR2 is SNEGSKA (reference sequence). Authors' methods: Reference gene primer amplification gave nucleated cell count estimates. Assay used: immunoSEQ multiplex PCR; TCRdb lists only in-frame clones, some missing. V, J and clone size are those of that table, while D and trimming were read from the DNA. The table shows about 130,000 clones, with approximately 84% occurring only once. The sequencing sample was made of peripheral blood. The sequence was collected from a human donor in a cohort sampled during active COVID-19. The V and J genes are TRBV20-1 and TRBJ2-7, with D possibly being TRBD1 (6 bases). CDR3 sequence: CSARLGGEQYF. CDR3 nucleotides: TGCAGTGCTAGGTTAGGGGGCGAGCAGTACTTC.